This TCR beta chain is drawn from a study of regulatory T cells in long-lasting Graves disease. Study results and limitations: TRBV28, TRBJ1-2 and TRBJ2-5 were favored in persistent disease.

This clonotype was seen more than once but under ten times. Antigen: not known. TCR beta libraries were built with iRepertoire HTBI primers and Arm-PCR of CDR3 regions. TCRdb recomputed calls from the multiplex PCR reads with MiXCR, one row per CDR3 protein. The table records around 430,000 distinct CDR3 sequences, about 20% of them present only once. Germline loops: CDR1 MNHNS, CDR2 SASEGT. The CDR3 is 13 residues long. J lost 6 bases, V lost 6 bases, and 8 bases had no gene match. Time point specified: persistent/refractory GD, antithyroid drugs over 5 years with positive TRAb. Researchers made the TCR library from RNA that was extracted from PBMCs. EDTA tubes held approximately 10 milliliters of peripheral blood from each patient.

V and J are TRBV6-1 and TRBJ2-7; TRBD1 aligns across 7 bases. The sequence came from a female donor with Graves disease. The source material was peripheral blood mononuclear cells (PBMCs), sampled when the disease was refractory, from a patient treated with antithyroid drugs. CDR3 DNA: TGTGCCAGCAGATGGACAGGTTCGAGCGAGCAGTACTTC. Translating it yields CASRWTGSSEQYF.